These T cell receptor beta chains were read from a single sample in a study of shared clonotypes between healthy human individuals. Clones were read by immunoSEQ multiplex PCR, and TCRdb kept only the in-frame ones, dropping some. This sample has about 2 million clones, with approximately 94% found just once. The sequenced sample consisted of naive CD8+ T cells sorted from blood. Every receptor here comes from a man between 18 and 35 years old in good health. The CDR3 runs from the conserved cysteine through the conserved F or W. Each record gives: V gene, D gene, clone size, J gene, CDR3 DNA, CDR3 protein. The D gene is left open where the match is weak. Clone size, where shown, is once, few, many, or a class for clones that have expanded.

V gene: TRBV6-5; D gene: .; clone size: once; J gene: TRBJ1-2; CDR3 DNA: TGTGCCAGCAGTTCCGGGACCCCTTCCAGGGGCTACACCTTC; CDR3 protein: CASSSGTPSRGYTF
V gene: TRBV10-2; D gene: .; clone size: .; J gene: TRBJ1-1; CDR3 DNA: TGCGCCAGCAGTGGGGGGGAGGGATTTAGGGGTTTTTCGGCTGAAGCTTTCTTT; CDR3 protein: CASSGGEGFRGFSAEAFF
V gene: TRBV9; D gene: .; clone size: .; J gene: TRBJ2-1; CDR3 DNA: TGTGCCAGCAGCATCCGGGACTCCTTCAATGAGCAGTTCTTC; CDR3 protein: CASSIRDSFNEQFF
V gene: TRBV11-2; D gene: TRBD1; clone size: .; J gene: TRBJ1-2; CDR3 DNA: TGTGCCAGCAGCTTAGACCAGGGGGCCTATGGCTACACCTTC; CDR3 protein: CASSLDQGAYGYTF
V gene: TRBV2; D gene: .; clone size: .; J gene: TRBJ2-7; CDR3 DNA: TGTGCCAGCAGCCAGGACGAGTACCCCTACGAGCAGTACTTC; CDR3 protein: CASSQDEYPYEQYF
V gene: TRBV5-6; D gene: .; clone size: .; J gene: TRBJ2-7; CDR3 DNA: TGTGCCAGCAGCTTCTGGGGGTCCAACGAGCAGTACTTC; CDR3 protein: CASSFWGSNEQYF
V gene: TRBV7-9; D gene: .; clone size: .; J gene: TRBJ2-7; CDR3 DNA: TGTGCCAGCAGCTTGACAGTGGGGCAGTACTTC; CDR3 protein: CASSLTVGQYF
V gene: TRBV11-2; D gene: .; clone size: once; J gene: TRBJ2-7; CDR3 DNA: TGTGCCAGCAGCTTAGGTCAGACCTCCTACGAGCAGTACTTC; CDR3 protein: CASSLGQTSYEQYF
V gene: TRBV7-2; D gene: TRBD2; clone size: .; J gene: TRBJ2-7; CDR3 DNA: TGTGCCAGCAGCGTGTCCGGACTAGCGTGGACCGCCTACGAGCAGTACTTC; CDR3 protein: CASSVSGLAWTAYEQYF
V gene: TRBV7-2; D gene: TRBD1; clone size: .; J gene: TRBJ1-2; CDR3 DNA: TGTGCCAGCAGCCCGGGGACAGGGGGCAAAAGAAATGGCTACACCTTC; CDR3 protein: CASSPGTGGKRNGYTF
V gene: TRBV13; D gene: .; clone size: .; J gene: TRBJ2-1; CDR3 DNA: TGTGCCAGCAGCTTATCGGACTACCCTGGAAATGAGCAGTTCTTC; CDR3 protein: CASSLSDYPGNEQFF
V gene: TRBV4-1; D gene: .; clone size: .; J gene: TRBJ2-5; CDR3 DNA: TGCGCCAGCAGCCAAAAGAATTTACAAGAGACCCAGTACTTC; CDR3 protein: CASSQKNLQETQYF
V gene: TRBV5-1; D gene: TRBD1; clone size: .; J gene: TRBJ2-7; CDR3 DNA: TGCGCCAGCAGCCCCGGGACAGGGATCTCCTACGAGCAGTACTTC; CDR3 protein: CASSPGTGISYEQYF
V gene: TRBV19; D gene: TRBD1; clone size: .; J gene: TRBJ2-7; CDR3 DNA: TGTGCCAGTAGTCAGGGGGCGCCGGGGGAATACGAGCAGTACTTC; CDR3 protein: CASSQGAPGEYEQYF
V gene: TRBV4-3; D gene: TRBD2; clone size: .; J gene: TRBJ2-1; CDR3 DNA: TGCGCCAGCAGCCATTTTGTAGCGGGAGTAGTTAATGAGCAGTTCTTC; CDR3 protein: CASSHFVAGVVNEQFF
V gene: TRBV2; D gene: .; clone size: once; J gene: TRBJ2-5; CDR3 DNA: TGTGCCAGCAGGGACAGTTCACAAGAGACCCAGTACTTC; CDR3 protein: CASRDSSQETQYF
V gene: TRBV7-8; D gene: .; clone size: .; J gene: TRBJ2-5; CDR3 DNA: TGTGCCAGCAGCCTCGTCTTCCCCGGGGAAACGGGACAAGAGACCCAGTACTTC; CDR3 protein: CASSLVFPGETGQETQYF
V gene: TRBV27; D gene: .; clone size: .; J gene: TRBJ2-1; CDR3 DNA: TGTGCCAGCAGTTTGCAAATAAACAATGAGCAGTTCTTC; CDR3 protein: CASSLQINNEQFF
V gene: TRBV19; D gene: TRBD1; clone size: .; J gene: TRBJ1-2; CDR3 DNA: TGTGCCAGTAGTGCGCAGGTGGGGGGACAGGACTATGGCTACACCTTC; CDR3 protein: CASSAQVGGQDYGYTF
V gene: TRBV6-5; D gene: TRBD2; clone size: once; J gene: TRBJ2-7; CDR3 DNA: TGTGCCAGTACTCCGGGACTATCCTACGAGCAGTACTTC; CDR3 protein: CASTPGLSYEQYF
V gene: TRBV2; D gene: TRBD1; clone size: .; J gene: TRBJ1-5; CDR3 DNA: TGTGCCAGCAGCTTCAGTACGGGACAGAACAATCAGCCCCAGCATTTT; CDR3 protein: CASSFSTGQNNQPQHF
V gene: TRBV11-2; D gene: .; clone size: .; J gene: TRBJ1-4; CDR3 DNA: TGTGCCAGCAGCCCTTCCAACTCTGAAAAACTGTTTTTT; CDR3 protein: CASSPSNSEKLFF
V gene: TRBV28; D gene: TRBD1; clone size: .; J gene: TRBJ2-7; CDR3 DNA: TGTGCCAGCAGTTTAACAGGGGAGAGACACGAGCAGTACTTC; CDR3 protein: CASSLTGERHEQYF
V gene: TRBV7-2; D gene: TRBD2; clone size: once; J gene: TRBJ2-7; CDR3 DNA: TGTGCCAGCAGCTGGTTCAGCGGGGGTTACGAGCAGTACTTC; CDR3 protein: CASSWFSGGYEQYF
V gene: TRBV9; D gene: .; clone size: .; J gene: TRBJ2-1; CDR3 DNA: TGTGCCAGCAGCGTAGCGGGGGGCCGAGTGGATGAGCAGCTCTTC; CDR3 protein: CASSVAGGRVDEQLF
V gene: TRBV6-1; D gene: TRBD1; clone size: .; J gene: TRBJ2-7; CDR3 DNA: TGTGCCAGCAGTGTGTGGACAGGCACCTACGAGCAGTACTTC; CDR3 protein: CASSVWTGTYEQYF
V gene: TRBV9; D gene: .; clone size: once; J gene: TRBJ2-7; CDR3 DNA: TGTGCCAGCAGCGCCGGCCCCGGGCAGGGAGAGCAGTACTTC; CDR3 protein: CASSAGPGQGEQYF
V gene: TRBV27; D gene: .; clone size: .; J gene: TRBJ1-1; CDR3 DNA: TGTGCCAGCAGCGTTGGGGGCCTCACTGAAGCTTTCTTT; CDR3 protein: CASSVGGLTEAFF
V gene: TRBV28; D gene: .; clone size: .; J gene: TRBJ2-7; CDR3 DNA: TGTGCCAGCAGTCTACAGGGCAGCTCCTACGAGCAGTACTTC; CDR3 protein: CASSLQGSSYEQYF
V gene: TRBV4-1; D gene: .; clone size: .; J gene: TRBJ1-3; CDR3 DNA: TGCGCCAGCAGCCAAGACGGGTCAGGGGACACCATATATTTT; CDR3 protein: CASSQDGSGDTIYF
V gene: TRBV16; D gene: .; clone size: .; J gene: TRBJ2-5; CDR3 DNA: TGTGCCAGCAGCCAAGGCCAAGAGACCCAGTACTTC; CDR3 protein: CASSQGQETQYF
V gene: TRBV6-5; D gene: TRBD1; clone size: .; J gene: TRBJ2-1; CDR3 DNA: TGTGCCAGCAGTCCGGACAGGGCCTATGAGCAGTTCTTC; CDR3 protein: CASSPDRAYEQFF
V gene: TRBV7-9; D gene: .; clone size: .; J gene: TRBJ1-1; CDR3 DNA: TGTGCCAGCAGCGCTTGGGAGTTGAACACTGAAGCTTTCTTT; CDR3 protein: CASSAWELNTEAFF
V gene: TRBV5-1; D gene: .; clone size: .; J gene: TRBJ2-3; CDR3 DNA: TGCGCCAGCAGCCCCGCCGGGAACGGGGCAGATACGCAGTATTTT; CDR3 protein: CASSPAGNGADTQYF